The 2 T cell receptor beta chains below come from one sample, sequenced in a study of blood T cell repertoires in COVID-19. Profiling relied on immunoSEQ multiplex PCR, and the TCRdb table lists in-frame clones only, not all of them. The sample includes approximately 250,000 clones, approximately 90% of them seen just once. Sequences were obtained from PBMCs or T cells enriched from blood (not recorded which). The origin of the receptors is a woman in her thirties or forties with acute COVID-19.

The chain couples TRBV4-1 to TRBJ2-7, with TRBD1 matching 11 bases. The CDR3 sequence is 15 residues long. Unmatched junction bases numbered 4, after V lost 5 bases and J lost 1 base. The V gene's germline CDR1 is MGHRA and CDR2 YSYEKL. In DNA form, the CDR3 reads TGCGCCAGCAGCGCCGGACAGGGGGCTTCCTACGAGCAGTACTTC. It specifies CASSAGQGASYEQYF.

To note about this clone: The limits of the CDR3 on the DNA are not certain, so only TCRdb's listed CDR3 is given. The chain joins TRBV6-6 to TRBJ2-5; the table's D call of TRBD1 was not tested on the DNA. Germline values: CDR1 MNHNY, CDR2 SVGAGI (reference sequence). The CDR3 has 14 residues if both end residues are counted. CDR3: CASSSSGHLETQYF.